The 5 T cell receptor beta chains below were found in one sample sequenced in a study of blood T cell repertoires in COVID-19. Only in-frame clones appear in the TCRdb table, and some are missing; sequencing was by immunoSEQ multiplex PCR. This sample carries some 190,000 clones, 84% of them seen once, and the ten largest clones take 4.5% to 5.5%. The source material was peripheral blood. Every receptor here comes from a woman in her 70s with active or convalescent COVID-19.

The rearrangement links TRBV6-2 or TRBV6-3 to TRBJ1-2; 8 positions match TRBD1. Germline V gene data show CDR1 as MNHEY and CDR2 as SVGEGT. CDR3 size: 14 residues. The V segment lost 4 bases and the J segment 5 bases; nucleotides outside the gene matches: 6. The CDR3 DNA is TGTGCCAGCAGTTCCGCGGGACAGGCGTATGGCTACACCTTC. This sequence encodes CASSSAGQAYGYTF.

The CDR3 DNA reads as TGTGCCAGCAGCTTAAGCGGGCAGGAGGAGACGAACACTGAAGCTTTCTTT. Encoded protein: CASSLSGQEETNTEAFF. This chain joins TRBV7-6 and TRBJ1-1; no clear D gene. V lost 2 bases and J lost 1, with 17 bases in between. The CDR3 spans 17 residues. In germline, CDR1 is SGHVS, CDR2 FNYEAQ.

The genes are TRBV19 and TRBJ2-5, with 7 bases fitting TRBD1. With 10 bases clipped from V and 7 bases from J, the junction kept 15 bases outside the gene matches. Germline V gene sequence: CDR1 LNHDA, CDR2 SQIVND (reference sequence). The CDR3 is 14 amino acids. CDR3 region: CATTSGTAARTQYF. In DNA form, the CDR3 reads TGTGCCACCACCTCCGGGACAGCTGCGCGGACCCAGTACTTC.

J is TRBJ1-5 and V is TRBV18; D perhaps matches TRBD1 (6 bases). This CDR3 is 13 amino acids long. V was pared by 3 bases and J by 5 bases, with 8 bases between. The germline V gene encodes CDR1 KGHSH and CDR2 LQKENI. The CDR3 protein is CASSPGADQPQHF. The CDR3 DNA reads TGTGCCAGCTCACCGGGGGCAGATCAGCCCCAGCATTTT. The variable domain in full, completed from reference TRBV18 and TRBJ1-5, reads NAGVMQNPRHLVRRRGQEARLRCSPMKGHSHVYWYRQLPEEGLKFMVYLQKENIIDESGMPKERFSAEFPKEGPSILRIQQVVRGDSAAYFCASSPGADQPQHFGDGTRLSIL.

The chain links TRBV20-1 to TRBJ2-7; weak D call: TRBD1 (5 bases). This CDR3 has 13 residues. Germline lookup yields CDR1 DFQATT and CDR2 SNEGSKA (reference sequence). Trimming shortened V by 3 bases and J by 2 bases, and 11 bases separated the two germline ends. CDR3 DNA: TGCAGTGCTAGTGTCATGACAGCCTACGAGCAGTACTTC. This translates into CSASVMTAYEQYF.